Below are 20 T cell receptor beta chains sequenced from a single sample in a study of OX40 agonist ivuxolimab in advanced cancers. Assay used: immunoSEQ multiplex PCR; TCRdb lists only in-frame clones, some missing. The table lists some 97,000 clones, approximately 90% of them singletons. Source: CD4+ or CD8+ T cells sorted from blood, taken in a trial of the OX40 agonist ivuxolimab. The receptor source for this set is an adult with an advanced solid tumor such as melanoma, head and neck, liver or kidney cancer.

This clone was detected only once. The CDR3 DNA reads as TGTGCCAGCTCACCGGGACAGGGGTCCTCTGGGGCCAACGTCCTGACTTTC. Protein sequence: CASSPGQGSSGANVLTF. V usage is TRBV18 and J usage is TRBJ2-6; 10 nucleotides agree with TRBD1. The CDR3 is 17 residues long. V trimming: 3 bases; J trimming: 0 bases; junction bases outside the gene matches: 2. Looked up from germline, CDR1 is KGHSH and CDR2 is LQKENI.

J is TRBJ1-2 and V is TRBV13, with D tentatively TRBD1 (6 bases). Germline lookup yields CDR1 PRHDT and CDR2 FYEKMQ (reference sequence). This CDR3 spans 15 amino acids. Trimming took 2 bases from V and 8 from J, leaving 18 bases between them. CDR3: CASSLNPGVVSGYTF. The CDR3 coding sequence is TGTGCCAGCAGCTTAAATCCAGGGGTAGTAAGCGGCTACACCTTC.

The CDR3 loop reads CASSPLSGSSNEQFF. CDR3 coding DNA: TGTGCCAGCTCACCATTGTCCGGGAGCAGCAATGAGCAGTTCTTC. This chain links TRBV18 with TRBJ2-1; a weak D match, TRBD2 (6 bases). V was clipped by 2 bases and J by 6 bases, with 14 bases between them. Germline CDR1 and CDR2: KGHSH and LQKENI. CDR3 length: 15 residues.

The chain links TRBV6-1 to TRBJ2-3; D possibly corresponds to TRBD2 (5 bases). The CDR3 runs 14 residues. V was cut by 2 bases and J by 8 bases, with 14 bases left in between. Germline V lookup: CDR1 MNHNS, CDR2 SASEGT. CDR3 in amino acids: CASSESGFGGTQYF. Written as DNA, the CDR3 is TGTGCCAGCAGTGAATCGGGATTTGGAGGTACGCAGTATTTT.

V gene TRBV5-4 combines with J gene TRBJ2-2; D is unclear. This CDR3 region has 15 residues. Between the trimmed V and J ends, which lost 0 bases and 2 bases, there was a span of 8 bases. The germline CDR1 and CDR2 sequences are SGHNT and YYREEE (reference sequence). The CDR3 coding sequence is TGTGCCAGCAGCTTGGATGGACGTAACACCGGGGAGCTGTTTTTT. It codes for CASSLDGRNTGELFF. Together with reference TRBV5-4 and TRBJ2-2, the CDR3 gives the full variable domain: ETGVTQSPTHLIKTRGQQVTLRCSSQSGHNTVSWYQQALGQGPQFIFQYYREEENGRGNFPPRFSGLQFPNYSSELNVNALELDDSALYLCASSLDGRNTGELFFGEGSRLTVL.

Only one count was recorded for this clone. The chain employs TRBV7-2 and TRBJ2-5, with D uncertain. V was trimmed by 5 bases and J by 2 bases, leaving 9 bases between them. CDR3 length equals 13 residues. Germline V CDR1 and CDR2: SGHTA, FQGNSA. CDR3 protein: CASSPPMQETQYF. CDR3 nucleotide sequence: TGTGCCAGCAGCCCGCCCATGCAAGAGACCCAGTACTTC.

This chain uses TRBV6-4 with TRBJ1-6; D uncertain. The V end was cut by 6 bases, the J end by 0 bases, with 9 bases between. CDR3 length: 15 amino acids. CDR1 is MRHNA, CDR2 SNTAGT, per germline. The CDR3 sequence: CASRVESSYNSPLHF. The DNA for the CDR3 is TGTGCCAGCAGGGTGGAGAGCTCCTATAATTCACCCCTCCACTTT.

The V call is TRBV7-2, the J call TRBJ2-5; 10 positions match TRBD1. This CDR3 has 15 amino acids. V lost 2 bases to trimming and J lost 5 bases; unmatched junction nucleotides: 5. Germline CDR1 is SGHTA and CDR2 is FQGNSA. The DNA of the CDR3 is TGTGCCAGCAGCTTATTACCGGGACAGGGGGAGACCCAGTACTTC. This gives the protein CASSLLPGQGETQYF.

This chain uses TRBV4-1 with TRBJ2-1; the match to TRBD2 covers 8 bases. This CDR3 is 16 amino acids long. Germline lookup yields CDR1 MGHRA and CDR2 YSYEKL. V gave up 0 bases and J gave up 4 bases; unmatched junction bases: 5. CDR3 in amino acids: CASSQDPTSGYNEQFF. CDR3 in DNA: TGCGCCAGCAGCCAAGATCCTACTAGCGGTTACAATGAGCAGTTCTTC.

This clone was detected only a few times. The chain recombines TRBV15 with TRBJ2-7; 9 nucleotides line up with TRBD2. There are 14 residues in the CDR3. The trim removed 4 bases at V and 5 bases at J, leaving 6 bases unmatched. Germline CDR1 and CDR2: LNHNV and YYDKDF (reference sequence). The CDR3 here is CATSNGLAMDEQYF. The DNA of the CDR3 is TGTGCCACCAGCAACGGACTAGCGATGGACGAGCAGTACTTC.

V usage is TRBV20-1 and J usage is TRBJ1-1; D is perhaps TRBD1 (5 bases). Looked up from germline, CDR1 is DFQATT and CDR2 is SNEGSKA (reference sequence). CDR3 length: 11 amino acids. V shed 1 base and J shed 6 bases, with 6 bases lying between them. DNA of the CDR3: TGCAGTGCTAGAGGCAGGGCTGAAGCTTTCTTT. Translation: CSARGRAEAFF.

The chain carries TRBV9 and TRBJ2-1; D is perhaps TRBD2 (5 bases). Germline assignment: CDR1 SGDLS and CDR2 YYNGEE. Deletions cut 2 bases from V and 7 bases from J, with 10 bases between. The CDR3 length is 13 residues. Here the CDR3 reads CASSVASRNEQFF. CDR3 nucleotides: TGTGCCAGCAGCGTGGCTAGCCGGAATGAGCAGTTCTTC.

This clone has only one observation. The chain employs TRBV4-2 and TRBJ1-1; D remains ambiguous. This CDR3 has 15 amino acids. Trimming took off 3 bases at V and 1 base at J, with 12 bases between the two ends. Germline V lookup: CDR1 LGHNA, CDR2 YNFKEQ. CDR3 in DNA: TGTGCCAGCAGCCACCCAGACGGGGAGAACACTGAAGCTTTCTTT. Its translation: CASSHPDGENTEAFF.

This clone was seen only once. The DNA for the CDR3 is TGTGCCACCAGCAGACACAGGCAAGAGACCCAGTACTTC. Amino acids: CATSRHRQETQYF. This chain joins TRBV15 and TRBJ2-5; TRBD1 might be the D (5 bases). The germline CDR1 and CDR2 sequences are LNHNV and YYDKDF (reference sequence). The CDR3 contains 13 residues. The V gene lost 2 bases and the J gene lost 2 bases, with 6 bases spanning the gap.

This clone was counted a single time. The chain recombines TRBV19 with TRBJ2-7; the D gene could be TRBD1 or TRBD2 (5 bases each). Per germline, CDR1 LNHDA and CDR2 SQIVND (reference sequence). V was trimmed by 4 bases and J by 4 bases, leaving 17 bases between them. CDR3 size: 15 residues. The CDR3 DNA reads TGTGCCAGTAGTAACCTCCGGGACGGACAATACGAGCAGTACTTC. Translated: CASSNLRDGQYEQYF.

V is TRBV5-1 and J is TRBJ2-5; 7 positions agree with TRBD1. The trim removed 3 bases at V and 3 bases at J, leaving 5 bases unmatched. Germline V CDR1 and CDR2: SGHRS, YFSETQ. CDR3 length equals 14 residues. The CDR3 DNA is TGCGCCAGCAGCTCACGACAGGGTAAAGAGACCCAGTACTTC. Translated: CASSSRQGKETQYF.

V usage is TRBV2 and J usage is TRBJ1-1; a possible D gene is TRBD1 (6 bases). Germline loops: CDR1 SNHLY, CDR2 FYNNEI. Trimming cost V 5 bases and J 2 bases, with 15 bases left between them. This CDR3 region has 15 residues. CDR3 region: CASSPLAGQNTEAFF. CDR3 sequence (DNA): TGTGCCAGCAGTCCGCTTGCGGGACAAAACACTGAAGCTTTCTTT.

The gene calls are TRBV10-2 and TRBJ2-1; 8 bases match TRBD2. Germline trimming cut 4 bases from V and 5 bases from J; bases unmatched to any gene: 4. Germline V gene data show CDR1 as WSHSY and CDR2 as SAAADI. The CDR3 is 14 residues long. The CDR3 reads CASSAPGGNNEQFF. In DNA form, the CDR3 reads TGCGCCAGCAGTGCACCGGGGGGGAACAATGAGCAGTTCTTC.

CDR3 nucleotide sequence: TGCGCCAGCAGCCAGGCCGGGACAGGGTTGGAGACCCAGTACTTC. This encodes CASSQAGTGLETQYF. J is TRBJ2-5 and V is TRBV4-3; TRBD1 agrees at 9 bases. Germline loops: CDR1 LGHNA, CDR2 YSLEER. After removal of 3 bases from V and 5 bases from J, the junction contained 7 bases not matched to a gene. This CDR3 is built from 15 residues.

This chain uses TRBV11-1 with TRBJ2-7, with 10 bases aligning to TRBD1. V shed 3 bases and J 0 bases; nucleotides not matched to a gene: 2. Germline CDR1 is SGHAT and CDR2 is FQDESV (reference sequence). CDR3 size: 15 residues. Written as DNA, the CDR3 is TGTGCCAGCAGCTTCAGGGACAGGGGCTCCTACGAGCAGTACTTC. Protein sequence: CASSFRDRGSYEQYF. Looking up the rest from reference TRBV11-1 and TRBJ2-7 gives the full variable domain: EAEVAQSPRYKITEKSQAVAFWCDPISGHATLYWYRQILGQGPELLVQFQDESVVDDSQLPKDRFSAERLKGVDSTLKIQPAELGDSAMYLCASSFRDRGSYEQYFGPGTRLTVT.